This record looks at one T cell receptor beta chain sequence and its context. The antigen is undetermined. These data originate in a study of cytomegalovirus exposure and HLA in healthy donors. Overall study findings and caveats: Confirmation in vitro established that a few CMV-associated chains were specific for CMV antigens.

13 Jbeta primers and 60 Vbeta primers were used for the PCR. Clones were read by immunoSEQ multiplex PCR, and TCRdb kept only the in-frame ones, dropping some. This sample has a few hundred thousand clones, with 60% to 80% found just once. Nominally healthy donors were sampled, though unrecorded immune exposures were likely. Germline CDR1 reads LNHNV; CDR2 reads YYDKDF (reference sequence). The CDR3 has 16 amino acids. Trimming cost V 2 bases and J 0 bases; bases outside gene matches: 2. The sequencing input was PBMCs. This rearrangement joins TRBV15 to TRBJ1-4, with 8 bases matching TRBD1. This clonotype was sampled from a man aged 18 to 30 in good health and CMV-seronegative. The CDR3 sequence: CATSRRTGPTNEKLFF. CDR3 DNA sequence: TGTGCCACCAGCAGACGGACAGGGCCAACTAATGAAAAACTGTTTTTT.